One sample yielded the 32 T cell receptor beta chains listed below, sequenced in a study of shared clonotypes between healthy human individuals (dated by TCRdb to about 2020). The library was built by means of the immunoSEQ multiplex PCR assay. The table comes from immuneACCESS by way of TCRdb, which keeps in-frame sequences with V and J called. Part of the clones is missing from these tables; in studies checked, under half for an unresolved V gene and the rest for unknown reasons. The sample profile shows just under 95,000 clones; 68% of them were found once. Of the sample, 50% falls within the top ten clones. What was sequenced was memory CD8+ T cells sorted from blood. The cell subset or site tag for this specimen amounts to: CD45RO+ cells pooled with CCR7-negative TemRA cells. These receptors all stem from a man under 40 in good health.

About this clone: A single base separates this from a much larger clone, so it may be a read error. The J gene is TRBJ2-2, the V gene TRBV9; a possible D gene is TRBD2 (6 bases). This CDR3 is built from 12 residues. V shed 4 bases and J shed 5 bases, with 6 bases lying between them. Germline CDR1 SGDLS, CDR2 YYNGEE. Written as DNA, the CDR3 is TGTGCCAGCAGCCGGGGGACCGGGGAGCTGTTTTTT. Translated, it gives CASSRGTGELFF.

The rearrangement joins TRBV2 to TRBJ1-2; D perhaps matches TRBD1 (6 bases). V was cut by 4 bases and J by 8 bases, with 17 bases left in between. This CDR3 has 14 residues. CDR1 and CDR2 from the germline V gene are SNHLY and FYNNEI. CDR3 loop: CASSVNQGYSGYTF. The CDR3 nucleotides read TGTGCCAGCAGTGTCAACCAGGGGTATTCGGGCTACACCTTC. The complete variable domain, with remaining parts taken from reference TRBV2 and TRBJ1-2, reads EPEVTQTPSHQVTQMGQEVILRCVPISNHLYFYWYRQILGQKVEFLVSFYNNEISEKSEIFDDQFSVERPDGSNFTLKIRSTKLEDSAMYFCASSVNQGYSGYTFGSGTRLTVV.

This clone was counted a single time. This chain connects TRBV11-3 to TRBJ2-1, with 7 bases fitting TRBD1. The CDR3 runs to 14 residues. Germline V lookup: CDR1 SGHNT, CDR2 YENEEA. The trim removed 5 bases at V and 5 bases at J, leaving 6 bases unmatched. The CDR3 loop reads CASSPDRDNNEQFF. The DNA for the CDR3 is TGTGCCAGCAGCCCCGACAGGGATAACAATGAGCAGTTCTTC.

The gene calls are TRBV13 and TRBJ2-7; 12 bases line up with TRBD2. The ends lost 5 bases at V and 3 bases at J; junction bases unmatched: 5. CDR3 length: 15 amino acids. Per germline, CDR1 PRHDT and CDR2 FYEKMQ (reference sequence). CDR3 protein: CASSHWTSGDYEQYF. In DNA form, the CDR3 reads TGTGCCAGCAGCCACTGGACTAGCGGGGACTACGAGCAGTACTTC.

J is TRBJ1-2 and V is TRBV6-1; 7 bases agree with TRBD1. Looked up from germline, CDR1 is MNHNS and CDR2 is SASEGT. The trim removed 3 bases at V and 8 bases at J, leaving 6 bases unmatched. CDR3 size: 13 residues. CDR3 sequence reads: CASSEMTGQGYTF. The CDR3 nucleotides read TGTGCCAGCAGTGAGATGACAGGGCAGGGCTACACCTTC.

In its sample, this clone was seen a few times. The chain links TRBV15 to TRBJ2-1; TRBD2 matches 14 bases. The CDR3 runs 15 residues. The ends lost 5 bases at V and 8 bases at J; junction bases unmatched: 5. Germline CDR1 is LNHNV and CDR2 is YYDKDF (reference sequence). The CDR3 nucleotides are TGTGCCACCAGCCCCGGGACTAGCGGGAGACATGAGCAGTTCTTC. It specifies CATSPGTSGRHEQFF.

The CDR3 reads CASSSRQGSATNEKLFF. CDR3 bases: TGTGCCAGTAGTAGCCGACAGGGGTCTGCAACTAATGAAAAACTGTTTTTT. The rearrangement uses TRBV19 and TRBJ1-4, with 8 nucleotides matching TRBD1. Losses at the gene ends were 4 bases for V and 0 bases for J; bases not matched to a gene: 7. Germline V CDR1 and CDR2: LNHDA, SQIVND (reference sequence). The CDR3 is 17 amino acids.

This chain joins TRBV7-6 and TRBJ2-1, with 8 bases identical to TRBD2. Germline CDR1 reads SGHVS; CDR2 reads FNYEAQ. The length of the CDR3 is 12 residues. The V and J ends lost 4 bases and 10 bases, in that order; junction bases with no gene match: 3. The CDR3 DNA follows: TGTGCCAGCAGCTCCGGACTAGCCGAGCAGTTCTTC. Protein product: CASSSGLAEQFF.

V is TRBV4-3 and J is TRBJ1-2; D not resolved. In germline, CDR1 is LGHNA, CDR2 YSLEER. V lost 0 bases, J lost 8 bases, and 13 bases lay in between. This CDR3 contains 14 residues. CDR3 coding DNA: TGCGCCAGCAGCCAAGATCGTTCCCCGGGCGGCTACACCTTC. This translates into CASSQDRSPGGYTF.

This clone was observed a handful of times. The CDR3 bases are TGTGCCAGTGGCGGAGTTCTCTCTGGAAACACCATATATTTT. The encoded protein is CASGGVLSGNTIYF. J is TRBJ1-3 and V is TRBV19; no clear D. Per the germline V gene, CDR1 is LNHDA and CDR2 is SQIVND (reference sequence). Deletions cut 8 bases from V and 0 bases from J, with 11 bases between. The CDR3 consists of 14 residues.

The chain combines TRBV2 with TRBJ2-5; 10 positions agree with TRBD2. The CDR3 totals 14 residues. The trim removed 4 bases at V and 4 bases at J, leaving 3 bases unmatched. Looked up from germline, CDR1 is SNHLY and CDR2 is FYNNEI. The CDR3: CASSGGTSAETQYF. CDR3 bases: TGTGCCAGCAGTGGGGGGACTAGCGCAGAGACCCAGTACTTC.

This clone has only a few counts. This chain joins TRBV6-4 and TRBJ2-3; TRBD2 matches at 10 bases. This CDR3 contains 15 residues. Germline loops: CDR1 MRHNA, CDR2 SNTAGT. J lost 2 bases, V lost 3 bases, and 2 bases had no gene match. CDR3: CASSEGTSVTDTQYF. The CDR3 coding sequence is TGTGCCAGCAGTGAAGGGACTAGCGTCACAGATACGCAGTATTTT.

This clone was seen many times. CDR3 region: CASTRGGILFNEQFF. The DNA for the CDR3 is TGTGCCAGCACCCGGGGGGGGATCCTATTCAATGAGCAGTTCTTC. V gene TRBV28 combines with J gene TRBJ2-1, with TRBD2 matching 8 bases. CDR1 is MDHEN, CDR2 SYDVKM, per germline. Trimming at V came to 7 bases and at J to 6 bases, leaving 11 bases not matched to a gene. This CDR3 is built from 15 residues.

The chain recombines TRBV29-1 with TRBJ2-1; D unresolved. From germline, CDR1 is SQVTM and CDR2 ANQGSEA. The CDR3 consists of 15 residues. V was shortened by 1 base and J by 3 bases, with 13 bases between the two germline ends. CDR3 sequence: CSVEAEYALYNEQFF. The CDR3 DNA reads TGCAGCGTTGAAGCGGAATATGCCCTCTACAATGAGCAGTTCTTC.

Note on this clone: Additional DNA sequences in this sample encode the identical CDR3. The chain is built from TRBV19 and TRBJ2-1, with a weak D call TRBD2 (6 bases). V was clipped by 2 bases and J by 6 bases, with 11 bases between them. Germline CDR1 and CDR2: LNHDA and SQIVND (reference sequence). The CDR3 contains 14 residues. The CDR3 loop is CASSILEGLNEQFF. As DNA, the CDR3 is TGTGCCAGTAGTATATTGGAGGGGCTCAATGAGCAGTTCTTC.

This clone has more than one count but fewer than ten. This sequence joins TRBV7-6 and TRBJ2-7, with 8 nucleotides matching TRBD2. Germline loops: CDR1 SGHVS, CDR2 FNYEAQ. The CDR3 is 14 residues long. The J segment lost 3 bases and the V segment lost 3 bases, leaving 4 bases of the junction unmatched. Here the CDR3 reads CASSFQRGNYEQYF. CDR3 DNA: TGTGCCAGCAGCTTCCAGCGGGGGAACTACGAGCAGTACTTC. Together with reference TRBV7-6 and TRBJ2-7, the CDR3 gives the full variable domain: GAGVSQSPRYKVTKRGQDVALRCDPISGHVSLYWYRQALGQGPEFLTYFNYEAQQDKSGLPNDRFSAERPEGSISTLTIQRTEQRDSAMYRCASSFQRGNYEQYFGPGTRLTVT.

The chain carries TRBV5-4 and TRBJ2-7; D may be TRBD2 (6 bases). Germline loops: CDR1 SGHNT, CDR2 YYREEE (reference sequence). Trimming took 0 bases from V and 6 from J, leaving 13 bases between them. The CDR3 length is 14 residues. The CDR3 DNA sequence: TGTGCCAGCAGCTTGGACGGCCCCGGGAGCGAGCAGTACTTC. Amino acids: CASSLDGPGSEQYF.

This sequence joins TRBV5-5 and TRBJ1-3; 7 nucleotides agree with TRBD1. Germline V gene sequence: CDR1 SGHKS, CDR2 YYEKEE (reference sequence). The CDR3 runs 17 residues. V was clipped by 0 bases and J by 7 bases; unmatched bases: 13. CDR3 sequence (DNA): TGTGCCAGCAGCTTGGCCTGGGGAAGGGACAGTGCCAACACCATATATTTT. Translated: CASSLAWGRDSANTIYF.

The chain employs TRBV28 and TRBJ2-7, with TRBD2 matching 14 bases. The J segment lost 6 bases and the V segment lost 5 bases, leaving 12 bases of the junction unmatched. The CDR3 loop spans 17 amino acids. Germline V gene sequence: CDR1 MDHEN, CDR2 SYDVKM. The CDR3 nucleotides are TGTGCCAGCAGTCCTGGGACTAGCGGGAGAACGGGGGGCGAGCAGTACTTC. Translation gives CASSPGTSGRTGGEQYF.

Notes on this clone: Other DNA sequences from this sample encode an identical CDR3 as well. The V gene is TRBV9, the J gene TRBJ2-7; TRBD1 matches 8 bases. CDR1 SGDLS and CDR2 YYNGEE come from the germline V gene. The junction had 1 base not matched to a gene; V was cut back by 0 bases and J by 2 bases. This CDR3 is built from 14 residues. CDR3 residues: CASSVGQGTYEQYF. The CDR3, as DNA: TGTGCCAGCAGCGTAGGACAGGGGACCTACGAGCAGTACTTC.

The CDR3 DNA follows: TGTGCCAGCAAAAGCGGTGGACTAGGGGGAAATACGCAGTATTTT. As protein: CASKSGGLGGNTQYF. The chain links TRBV7-9 to TRBJ2-3; possible D gene TRBD2, 7 bases. Trimming removed 7 bases at V and 7 bases at J, with 21 bases between. CDR3 size: 15 residues. Germline V gene sequence: CDR1 SEHNR, CDR2 FQNEAQ (reference sequence).

The rearrangement joins TRBV5-4 to TRBJ2-1; TRBD2 might be the D (6 bases). V lost 3 bases to trimming and J lost 10 bases, with 11 bases between them. The CDR3 covers 12 residues. Germline assignment: CDR1 SGHNT and CDR2 YYREEE (reference sequence). The CDR3 DNA sequence: TGTGCCAGCAGCTGGAGGACTACCGAGCAGTTCTTC. As protein: CASSWRTTEQFF.

The chain employs TRBV28 and TRBJ1-4, with D unclear. The CDR3 is 16 residues long. V was trimmed by 4 bases and J by 5 bases, leaving 17 bases between them. Germline V CDR1 and CDR2: MDHEN, SYDVKM. As DNA, the CDR3 is TGTGCCAGCAGTTGGGGTCCCGGGAATGAAAATGAAAAACTGTTTTTT. Its translation is CASSWGPGNENEKLFF.

This clone was seen a handful of times. The V gene is TRBV14, the J gene TRBJ2-7; D unresolved. Per the germline V gene, CDR1 is SGHDN and CDR2 is FVKESK. The CDR3 extends over 15 amino acids. With 0 bases removed from V and 6 bases from J, the gap between germline ends came to 15 bases. CDR3 sequence reads: CASSQDRAVSREQYF. The CDR3 coding sequence is TGTGCCAGCAGCCAAGATCGGGCAGTATCTCGCGAGCAGTACTTC.

This chain links TRBV4-3 with TRBJ2-3; D is unclear. V lost 0 bases, J lost 5 bases, and 9 bases lay in between. Germline values: CDR1 LGHNA, CDR2 YSLEER. The CDR3 contains 14 residues. Here the CDR3 reads CASSQDLGIDTQYF. DNA of the CDR3: TGCGCCAGCAGCCAAGATCTGGGGATAGATACGCAGTATTTT.

This clone was counted ten times or more. The chain couples TRBV30 to TRBJ1-5; D may be TRBD1 (6 bases). The V and J ends lost 3 bases and 3 bases respectively, with 12 bases between them. Germline assignment: CDR1 GTSNPN and CDR2 SVGIG (reference sequence). This CDR3 is 14 amino acids long. The CDR3 loop is CAWSEDSFNQPQHF. The DNA for the CDR3 is TGTGCCTGGAGCGAGGACAGTTTCAATCAGCCCCAGCATTTT.

The rearrangement uses TRBV5-1 and TRBJ2-1; no clear D gene. The length of the CDR3 is 18 residues. Germline CDR1 and CDR2: SGHRS and YFSETQ. V was shortened by 0 bases and J by 1 base, with 17 bases between the two germline ends. CDR3: CASSLGLSRTLSYNEQFF. DNA of the CDR3: TGCGCCAGCAGCTTGGGTTTGTCTCGGACGCTTTCCTACAATGAGCAGTTCTTC. Using reference TRBV5-1 and TRBJ2-1 for the parts outside the CDR3, the full variable domain is KAGVTQTPRYLIKTRGQQVTLSCSPISGHRSVSWYQQTPGQGLQFLFEYFSETQRNKGNFPGRFSGRQFSNSRSEMNVSTLELGDSALYLCASSLGLSRTLSYNEQFFGPGTRLTVL.

The chain combines TRBV2 with TRBJ2-3, with D possibly being TRBD2 (6 bases). The CDR3 is 18 amino acids. V lost 4 bases and J lost 1, with 21 bases in between. Germline CDR1 is SNHLY and CDR2 is FYNNEI. The CDR3: CASSGQGGRRIGTDTQYF. In nucleotides, the CDR3 is TGTGCCAGCAGTGGGCAAGGAGGGAGGAGGATCGGCACAGATACGCAGTATTTT.

The V gene is TRBV28, the J gene TRBJ2-3, with D unresolved. V was pared by 6 bases and J by 4 bases, with 17 bases between. CDR1 is MDHEN, CDR2 SYDVKM, per germline. CDR3 length: 15 amino acids. The CDR3 DNA follows: TGTGCCAGCAGGTCAGCAAGGGCCTGGTCAGATACGCAGTATTTT. It specifies CASRSARAWSDTQYF.

The genes are TRBV9 and TRBJ2-3; D is possibly TRBD2 (6 bases). This CDR3 has 14 amino acids. Trimming stripped 0 bases from V and 5 bases from J, with 10 bases between. Germline-derived CDR1 and CDR2 are SGDLS and YYNGEE. CDR3 amino acids: CASSVAGAKDTQYF. The CDR3, as DNA: TGTGCCAGCAGCGTAGCGGGAGCTAAAGATACGCAGTATTTT.

This sequence joins TRBV13 and TRBJ2-7; 12 positions agree with TRBD2. The CDR3 is 14 amino acids. The germline CDR1 and CDR2 sequences are PRHDT and FYEKMQ (reference sequence). The V segment lost 4 bases and the J segment 3 bases; nucleotides outside the gene matches: 1. This CDR3 is CASSSSGRGYEQYF. The CDR3 nucleotides are TGTGCCAGCAGCTCTAGCGGGAGGGGCTACGAGCAGTACTTC.

This clone was found a few times. The chain links TRBV5-4 to TRBJ2-1; TRBD2 might be the D (5 bases). The CDR3 runs to 16 residues. Germline lookup yields CDR1 SGHNT and CDR2 YYREEE (reference sequence). V lost 2 bases and J 7 bases, leaving 19 bases between the germline ends. The CDR3 sequence: CASSFSALWERNEQFF. CDR3 in DNA: TGTGCCAGCAGCTTCTCGGCTCTCTGGGAGCGGAATGAGCAGTTCTTC. Full variable domain (remainder filled in from reference TRBV5-4 and TRBJ2-1): ETGVTQSPTHLIKTRGQQVTLRCSSQSGHNTVSWYQQALGQGPQFIFQYYREEENGRGNFPPRFSGLQFPNYSSELNVNALELDDSALYLCASSFSALWERNEQFFGPGTRLTVL.